This entry lists 13 T cell receptor beta chains sequenced from one sample in a study of cytomegalovirus exposure and HLA in healthy donors. The PCR made use of 60 Vbeta and 13 Jbeta primers. The protocol was immunoSEQ multiplex PCR, while the TCRdb copy is restricted to in-frame clones and leaves out a portion. The sample lists over 150,000 clones, around four fifths occurring once. Sequencing input: PBMCs. The receptor source for this set is a woman between 50 and 59 years old in good health and CMV-seropositive.

This clone was found a few times. The chain uses TRBV10-3 and TRBJ2-5, with 9 bases matching TRBD2. The V gene end was trimmed by 5 bases and the J gene end by 1 base; junction bases not matched to a gene: 5. Germline CDR1 ENHRY, CDR2 SYGVKD. CDR3 length: 15 residues. The CDR3 spells CAISSGGPSQETQYF. The CDR3 region has the DNA TGTGCCATCAGTAGCGGGGGGCCAAGCCAAGAGACCCAGTACTTC.

Here the CDR3 DNA reads TGTGCCAGCCATAGCCCCTACGAGCAGTACTTC. Its translation: CASHSPYEQYF. The chain is built from TRBV21-1 and TRBJ2-7; the table calls TRBD2, which could not be checked here. TRBV21-1 is assigned pseudogene status. The CDR3 covers 11 residues.

The chain couples TRBV4-1 to TRBJ2-5; D possibly corresponds to TRBD1 (5 bases). There are 15 residues in the CDR3. Germline V gives CDR1 MGHRA, CDR2 YSYEKL. Trimming shortened V by 6 bases and J by 2 bases, and 16 bases separated the two germline ends. CDR3 amino acids: CASRLILAGQETQYF. DNA of the CDR3: TGCGCCAGCAGGCTCATTCTGGCAGGGCAAGAGACCCAGTACTTC.

This clone turned up a few times. The sample has other DNA sequences that encode this CDR3 too. The rearrangement uses TRBV2 and TRBJ1-2; the match to TRBD1 covers 7 bases. The CDR3 is made up of 14 amino acids. Germline V lookup: CDR1 SNHLY, CDR2 FYNNEI. V was clipped by 4 bases and J by 5 bases; unmatched bases: 7. CDR3 sequence: CASSAQGLTYGYTF. CDR3 nucleotides: TGTGCCAGCAGTGCACAGGGGCTGACGTATGGCTACACCTTC.

The J gene is TRBJ2-3, the V gene TRBV6-6, with D perhaps TRBD2 (7 bases). Trimming removed 6 bases at V and 1 base at J, with 14 bases between. Germline V lookup: CDR1 MNHNY, CDR2 SVGAGI (reference sequence). The CDR3 consists of 15 residues. The CDR3 DNA reads as TGTGCCAGCAGCCCCCGGGGGGCCCGCACAGATACGCAGTATTTT. It specifies CASSPRGARTDTQYF.

J is TRBJ2-1 and V is TRBV27, with 7 bases aligning to TRBD2. The V gene's germline CDR1 is MNHEY and CDR2 SMNVEV (reference sequence). After removal of 6 bases from V and 3 bases from J, the junction contained 8 bases not matched to a gene. The CDR3 has 15 amino acids. The CDR3 is CASSPGGPSYNEQFF. DNA of the CDR3: TGTGCCAGCAGCCCGGGGGGTCCAAGCTACAATGAGCAGTTCTTC.

The chain combines TRBV6-1 with TRBJ1-4; D remains ambiguous. The CDR3 has 14 amino acids. Germline lookup yields CDR1 MNHNS and CDR2 SASEGT. Trimming stripped 1 base from V and 5 bases from J, with 8 bases between. The CDR3 sequence is CASSEGRLNEKLFF. The CDR3 bases are TGTGCCAGCAGTGAAGGGCGACTCAATGAAAAACTGTTTTTT.

CDR3 DNA: TGCGCCAGCAGCTCCAGGCATTCGAACACCGGGGAGCTGTTTTTT. Its protein is CASSSRHSNTGELFF. This chain uses TRBV5-1 with TRBJ2-2; D unclear. V shed 3 bases and J shed 0 bases, with 9 bases lying between them. CDR1 SGHRS and CDR2 YFSETQ come from the germline V gene. This CDR3 has 15 residues.

The genes are TRBV20-1 and TRBJ2-7; D is possibly TRBD2 (5 bases). V gave up 4 bases and J gave up 4 bases, with 8 bases separating them. Looked up from germline, CDR1 is DFQATT and CDR2 is SNEGSKA (reference sequence). This CDR3 contains 11 residues. The CDR3 loop reads CSATDWYEQYF. The CDR3, as DNA: TGCAGTGCTACGGACTGGTACGAGCAGTACTTC.

The chain couples TRBV11-2 to TRBJ1-1; perhaps TRBD1 as D (5 bases). The CDR3 length is 13 residues. Germline CDR1 SGHAT, CDR2 FQNNGV. Trimming left V 3 bases short and J 7 bases short, with 12 bases between. In nucleotides, the CDR3 is TGTGCCAGCAGCTTGGAACAGGTGGGTGAAGCTTTCTTT. This gives the protein CASSLEQVGEAFF.

V gene TRBV18 combines with J gene TRBJ2-6, with D possibly matching TRBD2 (6 bases). The ends were cut back, 1 base at V and 4 bases at J, with 14 bases in the middle. Germline loops: CDR1 KGHSH, CDR2 LQKENI. The CDR3 loop spans 17 amino acids. CDR3: CASSPREGLMGANVLTF. The DNA of the CDR3 is TGTGCCAGCTCACCACGAGAGGGACTGATGGGGGCCAACGTCCTGACTTTC.

This clone occurred a few times. The chain has TRBV6-5 and TRBJ1-1; D is ambiguous. The germline V gene has CDR1 MNHEY and CDR2 SVGAGI. V was shortened by 7 bases and J by 1 base, with 7 bases between the two germline ends. The CDR3 contains 12 residues. The CDR3 nucleotides read TGTGCCAGCAACCCCGGGAACACTGAAGCTTTCTTT. Protein sequence: CASNPGNTEAFF.

This clone was seen a handful of times. The gene calls are TRBV7-2 and TRBJ1-1; no reliable D call. Germline V gene lookup returns CDR1 SGHTA and CDR2 FQGNSA. V shed 1 base and J shed 3 bases, with 6 bases lying between them. This CDR3 spans 13 amino acids. The CDR3 reads CASSLDRDTEAFF. CDR3 bases: TGTGCCAGCAGCTTAGATCGGGACACTGAAGCTTTCTTT.